This TCR beta chain appears in the sequencing data of a study of early T cells in non-severe SARS-CoV-2 infection. Looking at the study overall: Sequencing was performed on bulk RNA from unsorted whole blood, leaving chains unpaired. Study-wide results and caveats: The VDJdb matching leaned toward anti-spike CD8 responses and overlooked private and CD4 specificities.

Points on this clonotype: Its target is not known.

V gave up 6 bases and J gave up 2 bases; unmatched junction bases: 13. The CDR3 has 16 amino acids. In germline, CDR1 is SEHNR, CDR2 FQNEAQ (reference sequence). The protocol attached unique molecular identifiers to individual cDNA molecules. TCRdb reprocessed the 5' RACE reads with MiXCR, giving one entry per CDR3 protein. The table records about 110,000 distinct CDR3 sequences, around 12% of them present only once. V is TRBV7-9 and J is TRBJ2-7, with TRBD2 identical over 7 bases. This receptor was obtained from an adult who was a healthcare worker with PCR-confirmed SARS-CoV-2 infection or an uninfected control (not recorded which). Material: whole blood, obtained at baseline. The CDR3 nucleotides are TGTGCCAGCAGGTCGACCGGCGGGGGAGCCGCCTACGAGCAGTACTTC. Protein sequence: CASRSTGGGAAYEQYF.